A single sample gave rise to the 5 T cell receptor beta chains below, sequenced in a study of OX40 agonist ivuxolimab in advanced cancers. Clones were read by immunoSEQ multiplex PCR, and TCRdb kept only the in-frame ones, dropping some. Of about 52,000 clones detected, approximately 90% appear once; the ten largest clones hold 13% to 15%. Here the sequenced sample was CD4+ or CD8+ T cells sorted from blood, taken in a trial of the OX40 agonist ivuxolimab. Receptors were obtained from an adult with an advanced solid tumor such as melanoma, head and neck, liver or kidney cancer.

The chain links TRBV12-5 to TRBJ1-2, with 7 bases aligning to TRBD1. CDR3 length equals 16 residues. V shed 6 bases and J 3 bases; nucleotides not matched to a gene: 13. CDR1 and CDR2 (germline): LGHNT, FRNRAP. The CDR3 DNA reads TGTGCTAGTGGCTACCCCGGGACAGCGGACCACTATGGCTACACCTTC. Its protein is CASGYPGTADHYGYTF.

This clone was recorded a few times. This chain uses TRBV14 with TRBJ1-1, with 10 bases lining up with TRBD1. CDR3 size: 15 residues. Germline-derived CDR1 and CDR2 are SGHDN and FVKESK. The V and J ends lost 4 bases and 4 bases, in that order; junction bases with no gene match: 6. The chain's CDR3 is CASSPLTGGGTEAFF. The DNA for the CDR3 is TGTGCCAGCAGCCCGCTGACAGGGGGCGGCACTGAAGCTTTCTTT.

The chain has TRBV5-8 and TRBJ2-2; D is ambiguous. Germline CDR1 is SGHTS and CDR2 is YDEGEE. The CDR3 consists of 10 residues. Trimming cost V 2 bases and J 7 bases, with 0 bases left between them. The CDR3 coding sequence is TGTGCCAGCAGCTTCGGGGAGCTGTTTTTT. Translating gives CASSFGELFF. The complete variable domain, with remaining parts taken from reference TRBV5-8 and TRBJ2-2, reads EAGVTQSPTHLIKTRGQQATLRCSPISGHTSVYWYQQALGLGLQFLLWYDEGEERNRGNFPPRFSGRQFPNYSSELNVNALELEDSALYLCASSFGELFFGEGSRLTVL.

The gene calls are TRBV7-9 and TRBJ2-2; 11 positions agree with TRBD2. With 4 bases clipped from V and 2 bases from J, the junction kept 9 bases outside the gene matches. This CDR3 contains 18 residues. Germline CDR1 reads SEHNR; CDR2 reads FQNEAQ (reference sequence). For the CDR3, the DNA is TGTGCCAGCAGCTCTCCTCGAGGACTAGCGGGTAACACCGGGGAGCTGTTTTTT. Its translation: CASSSPRGLAGNTGELFF.

CDR3 sequence: CATSRGGAEAFF. In DNA form, the CDR3 reads TGTGCCACCAGCAGAGGGGGAGCTGAAGCTTTCTTT. J is TRBJ1-1 and V is TRBV15; D is unclear. This CDR3 region has 12 residues. V was shortened by 1 base and J by 6 bases, with 6 bases between the two germline ends. Germline CDR1 is LNHNV and CDR2 is YYDKDF (reference sequence).